This T cell receptor (beta chain) was sequenced in a study of blood T cell repertoires in COVID-19. At the level of the study: T cells, B-cell-depleted T cells, or PBMCs provided the cDNA or gDNA that served as material.

Trimming cost V 7 bases and J 5 bases, with 17 bases left between them. CDR1 and CDR2 (germline): LNHDA, SQIVND (reference sequence). This CDR3 spans 15 amino acids. Produced via immunoSEQ multiplex PCR; TCRdb's table is partial and in-frame only. The data contain more than 95,000 clones, 85% of them singletons. The sequence came from a woman older than 75 with COVID-19, enrolled during active disease. The rearrangement links TRBV19 to TRBJ2-2; D call uncertain. Sequencing was carried out using peripheral blood. For the CDR3, the DNA is TGTGCCAGTACGACCCTACTGGTGAGGACCGGGGAGCTGTTTTTT. This translates into CASTTLLVRTGELFF.